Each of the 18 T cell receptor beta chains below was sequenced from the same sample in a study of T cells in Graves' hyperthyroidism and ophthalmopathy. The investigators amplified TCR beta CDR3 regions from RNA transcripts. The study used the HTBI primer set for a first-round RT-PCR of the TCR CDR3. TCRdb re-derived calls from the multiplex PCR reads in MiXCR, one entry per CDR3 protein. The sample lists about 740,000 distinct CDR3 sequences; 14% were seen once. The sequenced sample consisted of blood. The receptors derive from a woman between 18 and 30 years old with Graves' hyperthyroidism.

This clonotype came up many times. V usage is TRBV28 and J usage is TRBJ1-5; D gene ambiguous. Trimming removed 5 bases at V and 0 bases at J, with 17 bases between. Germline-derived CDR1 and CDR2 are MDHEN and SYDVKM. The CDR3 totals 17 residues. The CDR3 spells CASSGYVGKSSNQPQHF. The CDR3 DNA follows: TGTGCCAGCAGTGGGTACGTAGGGAAAAGTAGCAATCAGCCCCAGCATTTT. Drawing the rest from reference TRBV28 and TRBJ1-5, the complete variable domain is DVKVTQSSRYLVKRTGEKVFLECVQDMDHENMFWYRQDPGLGLRLIYFSYDVKMKEKGDIPEGYSVSREKKERFSLILESASTNQTSMYLCASSGYVGKSSNQPQHFGDGTRLSIL.

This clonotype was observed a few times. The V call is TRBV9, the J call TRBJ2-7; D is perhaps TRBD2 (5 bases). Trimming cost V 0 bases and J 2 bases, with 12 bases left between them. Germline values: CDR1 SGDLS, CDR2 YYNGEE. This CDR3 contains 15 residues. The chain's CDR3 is CASSVEVGAPYEQYF. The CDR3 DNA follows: TGTGCCAGCAGCGTAGAGGTGGGAGCCCCCTACGAGCAGTACTTC.

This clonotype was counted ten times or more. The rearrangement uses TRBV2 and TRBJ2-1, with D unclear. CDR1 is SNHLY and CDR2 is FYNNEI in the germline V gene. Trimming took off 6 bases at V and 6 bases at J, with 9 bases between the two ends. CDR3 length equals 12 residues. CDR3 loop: CASSRRLNEQFF. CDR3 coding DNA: TGTGCCAGCAGCCGCAGGCTCAATGAGCAGTTCTTC.

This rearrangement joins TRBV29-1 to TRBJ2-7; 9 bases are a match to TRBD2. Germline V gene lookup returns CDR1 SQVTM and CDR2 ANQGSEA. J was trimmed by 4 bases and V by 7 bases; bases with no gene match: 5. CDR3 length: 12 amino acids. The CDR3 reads CSALAGRYEQYF. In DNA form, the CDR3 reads TGCAGCGCCCTAGCGGGGAGATACGAGCAGTACTTC.

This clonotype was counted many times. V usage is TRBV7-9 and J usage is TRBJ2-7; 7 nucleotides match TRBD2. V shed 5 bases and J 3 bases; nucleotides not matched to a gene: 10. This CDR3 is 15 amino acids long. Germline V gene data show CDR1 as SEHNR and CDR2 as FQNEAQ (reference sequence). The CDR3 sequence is CASSTLPGTNYEQYF. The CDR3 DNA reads TGTGCCAGCAGCACCCTCCCCGGGACTAACTACGAGCAGTACTTC.

The CDR3 reads CATSDVGQDYEQYF. The CDR3, as DNA: TGTGCCACCAGTGATGTTGGACAGGACTACGAGCAGTACTTC. The chain links TRBV24-1 to TRBJ2-7, with 7 bases lining up with TRBD1. Looked up from germline, CDR1 is KGHDR and CDR2 is SFDVKD. V gave up 3 bases and J gave up 3 bases; unmatched junction bases: 4. This CDR3 is built from 14 residues.

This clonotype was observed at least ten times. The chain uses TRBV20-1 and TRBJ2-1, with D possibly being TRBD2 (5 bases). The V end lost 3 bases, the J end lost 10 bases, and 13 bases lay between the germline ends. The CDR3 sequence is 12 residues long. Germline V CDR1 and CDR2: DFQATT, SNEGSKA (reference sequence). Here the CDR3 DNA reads TGCAGTGCTAGGCCTTATAGCGTCGAGCAGTTCTTC. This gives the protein CSARPYSVEQFF.

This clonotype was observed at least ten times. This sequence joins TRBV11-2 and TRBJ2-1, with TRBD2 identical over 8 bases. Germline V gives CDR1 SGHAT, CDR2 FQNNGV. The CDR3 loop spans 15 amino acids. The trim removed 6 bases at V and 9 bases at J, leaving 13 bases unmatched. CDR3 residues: CASRTTSGGGVEQFF. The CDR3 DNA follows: TGTGCCAGCAGAACCACTAGCGGAGGGGGGGTTGAGCAGTTCTTC.

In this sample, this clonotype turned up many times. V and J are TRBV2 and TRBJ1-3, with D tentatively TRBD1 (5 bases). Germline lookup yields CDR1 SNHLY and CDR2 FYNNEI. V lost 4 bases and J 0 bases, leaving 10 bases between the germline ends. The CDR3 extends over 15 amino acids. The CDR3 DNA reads TGTGCCAGCAGTGCGGGACGGAACTCTGGAAACACCATATATTTT. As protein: CASSAGRNSGNTIYF.

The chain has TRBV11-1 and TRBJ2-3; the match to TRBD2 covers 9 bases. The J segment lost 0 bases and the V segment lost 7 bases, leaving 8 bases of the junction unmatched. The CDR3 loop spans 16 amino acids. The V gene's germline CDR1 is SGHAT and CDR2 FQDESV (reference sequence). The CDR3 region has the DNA TGTGCCAGCACCGGGGCTAGCGGGGCTAGCACAGATACGCAGTATTTT. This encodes CASTGASGASTDTQYF. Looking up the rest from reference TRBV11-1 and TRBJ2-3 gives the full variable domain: EAEVAQSPRYKITEKSQAVAFWCDPISGHATLYWYRQILGQGPELLVQFQDESVVDDSQLPKDRFSAERLKGVDSTLKIQPAELGDSAMYLCASTGASGASTDTQYFGPGTRLTVL.

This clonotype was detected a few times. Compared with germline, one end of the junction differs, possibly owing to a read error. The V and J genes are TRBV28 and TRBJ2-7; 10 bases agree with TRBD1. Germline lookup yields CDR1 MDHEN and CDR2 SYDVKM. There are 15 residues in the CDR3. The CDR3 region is CASTSTGTGAYGQYF. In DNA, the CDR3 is TGTGCCAGCACCTCAACCGGGACAGGGGCCTACGGGCAGTACTTC.

CDR3 nucleotide sequence: TGCGCCAGCAGCTTGGCAGGTCCTCTTAATGAGCAGTTCTTC. Amino acids: CASSLAGPLNEQFF. V is TRBV5-1 and J is TRBJ2-1; D is uncertain. The germline V gene encodes CDR1 SGHRS and CDR2 YFSETQ. The CDR3 totals 14 residues. V gave up 0 bases and J gave up 7 bases, with 11 bases separating them.

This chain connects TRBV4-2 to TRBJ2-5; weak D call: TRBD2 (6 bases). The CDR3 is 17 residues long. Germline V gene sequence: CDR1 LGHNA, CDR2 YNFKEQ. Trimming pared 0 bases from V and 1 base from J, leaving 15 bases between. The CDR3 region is CASSQDGSWRGQETQYF. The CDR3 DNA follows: TGTGCCAGCAGCCAAGATGGGTCTTGGAGGGGCCAAGAGACCCAGTACTTC.

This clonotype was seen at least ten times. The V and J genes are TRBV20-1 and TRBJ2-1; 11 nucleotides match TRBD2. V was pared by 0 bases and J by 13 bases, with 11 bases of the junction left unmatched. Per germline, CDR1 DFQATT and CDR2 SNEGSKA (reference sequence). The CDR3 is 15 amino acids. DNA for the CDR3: TGCAGTGCTAGAGATTTCGGGGCTAGCGGGAGGCCCCAGTTCTTC. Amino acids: CSARDFGASGRPQFF.

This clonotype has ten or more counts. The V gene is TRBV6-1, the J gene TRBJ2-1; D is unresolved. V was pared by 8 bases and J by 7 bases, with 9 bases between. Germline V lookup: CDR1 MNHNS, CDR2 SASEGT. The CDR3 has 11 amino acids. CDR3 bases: TGTGCCAGCGGCCTCCGGAATGAGCAGTTCTTC. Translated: CASGLRNEQFF.

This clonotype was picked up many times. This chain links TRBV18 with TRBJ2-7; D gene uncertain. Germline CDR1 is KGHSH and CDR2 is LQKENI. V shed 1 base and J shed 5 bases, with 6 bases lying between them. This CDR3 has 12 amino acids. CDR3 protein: CASSPRHHEQYF. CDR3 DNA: TGTGCCAGCTCACCACGGCACCACGAGCAGTACTTC.

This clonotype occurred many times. CDR3: CASSEALRTGRREQFF. In DNA form, the CDR3 reads TGTGCCAGCAGTGAAGCCCTCCGGACAGGTCGTAGGGAGCAGTTCTTC. This chain uses TRBV6-1 with TRBJ2-1, with TRBD1 matching 7 bases. The length of the CDR3 is 16 residues. V dropped 0 bases and J dropped 10; count of bases not matched to a gene: 12. The germline CDR1 and CDR2 sequences are MNHNS and SASEGT.

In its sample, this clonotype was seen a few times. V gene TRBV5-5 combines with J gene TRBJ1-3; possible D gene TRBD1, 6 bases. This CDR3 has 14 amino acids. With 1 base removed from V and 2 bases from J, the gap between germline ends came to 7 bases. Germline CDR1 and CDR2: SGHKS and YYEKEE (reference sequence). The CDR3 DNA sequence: TGTGCCAGCAGCTTGAGGACAGCTGGAAACACCATATATTTT. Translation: CASSLRTAGNTIYF.